This TCR beta chain was recovered during a study of T cell responses to AZD1222 COVID-19 vaccine. Method: immunoSEQ multiplex PCR; TCRdb's copy keeps in-frame clones and lacks some. The sample has 150,000 to 200,000 clones, over 70% seen once. Worth noting for this clone: Its specificity is unknown.

Study-wide results and limits: Of spike-specific TCRs, nearly half reportedly target regions left unmutated in variants. The sample set comprised mostly white British donors with more females, and clonal diversity was possibly underestimated.

This CDR3 is 13 amino acids long. V lost 6 bases and J lost 7, with 12 bases in between. Germline CDR1 and CDR2: SNHLY and FYNNEI. The sequence was obtained from an adult in good health. V gene TRBV2 combines with J gene TRBJ1-4; a weak D match, TRBD1 (6 bases). Sequences were derived from peripheral blood, sampled on day 0 of MenACWY control vaccination. CDR3 region: CASSERGGEKLFF. In DNA, the CDR3 is TGTGCCAGCAGCGAGAGGGGGGGTGAAAAACTGTTTTTT.